The rows below give T cell receptor beta chains drawn from one sample of a study of OX40 agonist ivuxolimab in advanced cancers. Here immunoSEQ multiplex PCR was the method, and the copy in TCRdb shows in-frame clones only, minus some. The repertoire holds around 65,000 clones, with about 80% as singletons. The sequencing here drew on CD4+ or CD8+ T cells sorted from blood, taken in a trial of the OX40 agonist ivuxolimab. The receptor source for this set is an adult with an advanced solid tumor such as melanoma, head and neck, liver or kidney cancer. Both conserved end residues are part of each CDR3. D genes are given only for firm matches. Clone size, where shown, is once, few, many, or a class for clones that have expanded.

v_call	d_call	clone_size	j_call	cdr3_aa	cdr3_nt
TRBV2	-	-	TRBJ1-1	CASSEALGGRGNTEAFF	TGTGCCAGCAGTGAAGCGCTCGGGGGAAGGGGGAACACTGAAGCTTTCTTT
TRBV5-6	TRBD1	-	TRBJ1-4	CASSLLQGAGKLFF	TGTGCCAGCAGCTTGTTACAGGGGGCCGGAAAACTGTTTTTT
TRBV2	TRBD1	few	TRBJ1-1	CASSGQGNTEAFF	TGTGCCAGCAGCGGACAGGGGAACACTGAAGCTTTCTTT
TRBV7-8	-	-	TRBJ1-1	CASSLVGQGMNTEAFF	TGTGCCAGCAGCTTAGTCGGACAAGGAATGAACACTGAAGCTTTCTTT
TRBV6-1	-	-	TRBJ2-6	CASSALFSGANVLTF	TGTGCCAGCTCGGCCCTATTCTCTGGGGCCAACGTCCTGACTTTC
TRBV28	-	-	TRBJ1-6	CASISPGRGSGSSPLHF	TGTGCCAGCATCTCCCCTGGACGTGGGTCAGGGAGTTCACCCCTCCACTTT
TRBV11-1	TRBD1	few	TRBJ2-7	CASSLDRGLSYEQYF	TGTGCCAGCAGCTTGGACAGGGGCCTCTCCTACGAGCAGTACTTC
TRBV21-1	-	few	TRBJ2-1	CASSKGGGNEQFF	TGTGCCAGCAGCAAAGGCGGTGGCAATGAGCAGTTCTTC
TRBV6-5	TRBD1	-	TRBJ2-7	CASSWADRGSYEQYF	TGTGCCAGCAGTTGGGCGGACAGGGGCTCCTACGAGCAGTACTTC
TRBV6-5	TRBD1	-	TRBJ2-5	CASSIRTGGTGPQYF	TGTGCCAGCAGTATCAGGACAGGGGGTACCGGGCCCCAGTACTTC
TRBV5-3	TRBD2	-	TRBJ2-1	CARSLARGGYNEQFF	TGTGCCAGAAGCTTGGCCCGGGGGGGTTACAATGAGCAGTTCTTC
TRBV19	-	-	TRBJ2-1	CASSRGTAYNEQFF	TGTGCCAGTTCCCGGGGGACAGCCTACAATGAGCAGTTCTTC
TRBV18	TRBD1	-	TRBJ1-1	CASSPGQGYGNTEAFF	TGTGCCAGCTCACCGGGACAGGGTTACGGGAACACTGAAGCTTTCTTT
TRBV14	TRBD1	-	TRBJ2-2	CASSGQGHGELFF	TGTGCCAGCAGCGGACAGGGTCACGGGGAGCTGTTTTTT
TRBV7-2	-	-	TRBJ1-3	CASSSYYSNTIYF	TGTGCCAGCAGCTCCTATTATTCAAACACCATATATTTT
TRBV5-6	-	few	TRBJ2-1	CASSLRGSSYNEQFF	TGTGCCAGCAGCTTGCGGGGGAGCTCCTACAATGAGCAGTTCTTC
TRBV5-6	-	-	TRBJ1-2	CASSLRGLTYGYTF	TGTGCCAGCAGCCTCCGGGGCCTTACCTATGGCTACACCTTC
TRBV5-1	TRBD2	-	TRBJ2-7	CASSLAGTSYEQYF	TGCGCCAGCAGCTTGGCCGGGACTAGCTACGAGCAGTACTTC
TRBV4-1	TRBD2	-	TRBJ2-1	CASSQGPIAGENQQFF	TGCGCCAGCAGCCAAGGGCCTATAGCGGGGGAGAATCAGCAGTTCTTC
TRBV6-5	-	-	TRBJ2-3	CASSYLVSTDTQYF	TGTGCCAGCAGTTACTTAGTGAGCACAGATACGCAGTATTTT
TRBV19	-	-	TRBJ2-1	CASSAMRLNEQFF	TGTGCCAGTAGTGCCATGCGGCTGAATGAGCAGTTCTTC
TRBV19	-	few	TRBJ1-5	CASSIGAAAYQPQHF	TGTGCCAGTAGTATAGGGGCGGCTGCGTATCAGCCCCAGCATTTT
TRBV28	-	once	TRBJ2-7	CASSLRVRAEQYF	TGTGCCAGCAGTTTAAGGGTGCGGGCCGAGCAGTACTTC
TRBV15	-	-	TRBJ2-6	CATSFGGGANVLTF	TGTGCCACCAGTTTTGGAGGTGGGGCCAACGTCCTGACTTTC
TRBV5-1	TRBD1	-	TRBJ2-7	CASSLGDRADEQYF	TGCGCCAGCAGCCTTGGGGACAGGGCGGACGAGCAGTACTTC
TRBV29-1	-	-	TRBJ1-5	CSAQAASNQPQHF	TGCAGCGCCCAGGCAGCAAGCAATCAGCCCCAGCATTTT
TRBV28	TRBD2	-	TRBJ2-3	CASSRPASGSADTQYF	TGTGCCAGCAGCCGCCCCGCTAGCGGGAGCGCAGATACGCAGTATTTT
TRBV18	-	-	TRBJ1-1	CASSPPGRPTNTEAFF	TGTGCCAGCTCACCCCCCGGACGACCGACGAACACTGAAGCTTTCTTT
TRBV7-9	-	-	TRBJ2-1	CASSFETFAGEQFF	TGTGCCAGCAGCTTTGAGACATTCGCTGGTGAGCAGTTCTTC
TRBV5-1	TRBD1	many	TRBJ2-7	CASSQNPQGAYEQYF	TGCGCCAGCAGCCAAAACCCTCAGGGGGCATACGAGCAGTACTTC
TRBV2	-	-	TRBJ2-3	CASKVYLGTDTQYF	TGTGCCAGCAAGGTCTACCTGGGCACAGATACGCAGTATTTT
TRBV27	-	once	TRBJ2-5	CASSLWGAQETQYF	TGTGCCAGCAGTTTATGGGGGGCCCAAGAGACCCAGTACTTC
TRBV18	-	-	TRBJ1-1	CASSPGGGSGTEAFF	TGTGCCAGCTCACCTGGGGGAGGTTCGGGCACTGAAGCTTTCTTT
TRBV7-8	-	-	TRBJ2-7	CASSLDRSYEQYF	TGTGCCAGCAGCTTAGACCGATCCTACGAGCAGTACTTC
TRBV11-2	-	-	TRBJ2-7	CASSSGTLTEQYF	TGTGCCAGCAGCTCGGGGACTCTGACGGAGCAGTACTTC
TRBV27	TRBD2	-	TRBJ2-4	CASSLYGSGRGDIQYF	TGTGCCAGCAGTTTATACGGTAGCGGGAGAGGTGACATTCAGTACTTC
TRBV30	-	-	TRBJ1-1	CAWSVGSIRGGAFF	TGTGCCTGGAGTGTAGGAAGCATCCGAGGGGGGGCTTTCTTT
TRBV18	-	few	TRBJ1-4	CASSPRRGGEKLFF	TGTGCCAGCTCACCGCGACGGGGTGGTGAAAAACTGTTTTTT
TRBV11-3	-	-	TRBJ2-3	CASSSRTGDTQYF	TGTGCCAGCAGCTCAAGGACGGGAGATACGCAGTATTTT
TRBV10-3	TRBD2	-	TRBJ2-1	CAIKRLAAYNEQFF	TGTGCCATCAAGAGGCTAGCGGCATACAATGAGCAGTTCTTC
TRBV14	-	-	TRBJ2-5	CASSQDRGWETQYF	TGTGCCAGCAGCCAAGATCGGGGTTGGGAGACCCAGTACTTC
TRBV5-1	TRBD1	-	TRBJ1-5	CASSATGGDQPQHF	TGCGCCAGCAGCGCTACAGGGGGTGATCAGCCCCAGCATTTT